These 30 T cell receptor beta chains originate from one sample sequenced in a study of blood T cell repertoires in COVID-19. Some clones are missing from TCRdb's copy, which holds only in-frame ones; the method was immunoSEQ multiplex PCR. The sample has about 90,000 clones; 72% are singletons. Sequences were obtained from peripheral blood. These TCRs come from a woman older than 75 with acute or convalescent COVID-19.

This chain connects TRBV7-9 to TRBJ2-7; TRBD1 aligns across 8 bases. V shed 4 bases and J 6 bases; nucleotides not matched to a gene: 8. Germline V lookup: CDR1 SEHNR, CDR2 FQNEAQ (reference sequence). The CDR3 is 14 residues long. In nucleotides, the CDR3 is TGTGCCAGCAGCTATGGGCAGGGGGCTGGCGAGCAGTACTTC. This codes for CASSYGQGAGEQYF.

The rearrangement uses TRBV7-2 and TRBJ1-2; 11 bases line up with TRBD1. The CDR3 spans 14 residues. Germline CDR1 is SGHTA and CDR2 is FQGNSA. Trimming removed 5 bases from V and 8 bases from J; junction bases left unmatched: 7. CDR3: CASSPWDRGDGYTF. DNA of the CDR3: TGTGCCAGCAGCCCTTGGGACAGGGGGGACGGCTACACCTTC.

The chain links TRBV21-1 to TRBJ1-5; the DNA was not compared with TRBD1, the D call given in the table. TRBV21-1 is a listed pseudogene. The CDR3 has 17 amino acids. The CDR3 is CASRPLTGQGLYQPQHF. The CDR3 region has the DNA TGTGCCAGCAGACCCCTGACCGGGCAGGGGTTATATCAGCCCCAGCATTTT.

The chain is built from TRBV28 and TRBJ1-2, with D perhaps TRBD1 (6 bases). Trimming left V 6 bases short and J 4 bases short, with 12 bases between. The CDR3 sequence is 13 residues long. Germline CDR1 MDHEN, CDR2 SYDVKM. This CDR3 reads CASSLTDSYGYTF. The CDR3 DNA follows: TGTGCCAGCAGCCTTACGGACAGCTATGGCTACACCTTC.

The chain carries TRBV5-1 and TRBJ1-1, with TRBD1 as a possible D gene (5 bases). The CDR3 totals 15 residues. Trimming stripped 0 bases from V and 4 bases from J, with 13 bases between. Germline loops: CDR1 SGHRS, CDR2 YFSETQ. Written as DNA, the CDR3 is TGCGCCAGCAGCTTGGCGGGGGGAAGGGTCACTGAAGCTTTCTTT. Translation gives CASSLAGGRVTEAFF.

A few counts support this clone. The genes are TRBV30 and TRBJ2-7, with a tentative D call TRBD1 (5 bases). V was clipped by 1 base and J by 3 bases, with 16 bases between them. CDR1 is GTSNPN and CDR2 is SVGIG in the germline V gene (reference sequence). The CDR3 runs to 15 residues. CDR3 coding DNA: TGTGCCTGGAGTGAGAATCTGGGCAGGGACTACGAGCAGTACTTC. Translation: CAWSENLGRDYEQYF.

V and J are TRBV5-4 and TRBJ2-1; 11 nucleotides match TRBD1. The CDR3 loop spans 15 amino acids. CDR1 is SGHNT, CDR2 YYREEE, per germline (reference sequence). With 3 bases clipped from V and 7 bases from J, the junction kept 6 bases outside the gene matches. The CDR3 DNA is TGTGCCAGCAGCTCTCCCGGGACAGGGGGAAATGAGCAGTTCTTC. Its translation: CASSSPGTGGNEQFF.

The CDR3 spells CASSPDRGPYEQYF. In nucleotides, the CDR3 is TGTGCCAGCAGCCCAGACAGGGGCCCCTACGAGCAGTACTTC. The V call is TRBV7-2, the J call TRBJ2-7; 8 bases are a match to TRBD1. Germline V gives CDR1 SGHTA, CDR2 FQGNSA. This CDR3 is built from 14 residues. The J segment lost 2 bases and the V segment lost 5 bases, leaving 5 bases of the junction unmatched.

This clone has a handful of counts. This rearrangement joins TRBV18 to TRBJ1-1, with a possible D match to TRBD1 (5 bases). The germline V and J ends were trimmed by 0 bases and 8 bases, with 19 bases remaining between them. This CDR3 region has 16 residues. Germline V CDR1 and CDR2: KGHSH, LQKENI. For the CDR3, the DNA is TGTGCCAGCTCACCACCGACAGTGGGTAGAAACCAGGAAGCTTTCTTT. It is translated as CASSPPTVGRNQEAFF.

This clone was counted a few times. The V and J genes are TRBV7-9 and TRBJ2-5; possible D gene TRBD2, 6 bases. Between the trimmed V and J ends, which lost 5 bases and 5 bases, there was a span of 12 bases. Germline CDR1 SEHNR, CDR2 FQNEAQ (reference sequence). There are 13 residues in the CDR3. Written as DNA, the CDR3 is TGTGCCAGCAGCCCCCGAGGGAGGGAGACCCAGTACTTC. This sequence encodes CASSPRGRETQYF. The full variable domain, rest sourced from reference TRBV7-9 and TRBJ2-5, is DTGVSQNPRHKITKRGQNVTFRCDPISEHNRLYWYRQTLGQGPEFLTYFQNEAQLEKSRLLSDRFSAERPKGSFSTLEIQRTEQGDSAMYLCASSPRGRETQYFGPGTRLLVL.

V is TRBV7-8 and J is TRBJ2-6; a weak D match, TRBD1 (5 bases). The germline CDR1 and CDR2 sequences are SGHVS and FQNEAQ. V was pared by 1 base and J by 1 base, with 14 bases between. This CDR3 region has 18 residues. The CDR3 sequence: CASSLVQGPTSGANVLTF. CDR3 sequence (DNA): TGTGCCAGCAGCTTAGTTCAGGGTCCGACTTCTGGGGCCAACGTCCTGACTTTC.

CDR3: CAWRGTSGGVYNEQFF. The DNA of the CDR3 is TGTGCCTGGAGAGGGACTAGCGGGGGGGTCTACAATGAGCAGTTCTTC. The rearrangement uses TRBV30 and TRBJ2-1, with 16 positions matching TRBD2. The CDR3 is 16 amino acids. CDR1 is GTSNPN, CDR2 SVGIG, per germline (reference sequence). V shed 3 bases and J 3 bases; nucleotides not matched to a gene: 2. The variable domain in full, completed from reference TRBV30 and TRBJ2-1, reads SQTIHQWPATLVQPVGSPLSLECTVEGTSNPNLYWYRQAAGRGLQLLFYSVGIGQISSEVPQNLSASRPQDRQFILSSKKLLLSDSGFYLCAWRGTSGGVYNEQFFGPGTRLTVL.

The chain links TRBV7-2 to TRBJ2-1, with D possibly being TRBD2 (5 bases). Germline V gives CDR1 SGHTA, CDR2 FQGNSA. V was shortened by 5 bases and J by 3 bases, with 8 bases between the two germline ends. The CDR3 has 13 amino acids. As DNA, the CDR3 is TGTGCCAGCAGCGGAGGACGCTACAATGAGCAGTTCTTC. This translates into CASSGGRYNEQFF.

This clone has just a few counts. The V gene is TRBV6-6, the J gene TRBJ1-4; the match to TRBD1 covers 8 bases. The V and J ends lost 5 bases and 5 bases, in that order; junction bases with no gene match: 10. The CDR3 loop spans 16 amino acids. The germline CDR1 and CDR2 sequences are MNHNY and SVGAGI (reference sequence). The CDR3 loop is CASSPTSGGRNEKLFF. For the CDR3, the DNA is TGTGCCAGCAGTCCCACCTCAGGGGGCAGGAATGAAAAACTGTTTTTT.

In its sample, this clone was seen many times. J is TRBJ2-2 and V is TRBV6-5; TRBD1 is a possible D gene (6 bases). V was cut by 6 bases and J by 7 bases, with 9 bases left in between. Germline CDR1 is MNHEY and CDR2 is SVGAGI. This CDR3 spans 12 amino acids. The chain's CDR3 is CASRPTGGELFF. The CDR3 DNA sequence: TGTGCCAGCAGACCGACAGGCGGGGAGCTGTTTTTT.

This chain joins TRBV7-3 and TRBJ2-1; 11 nucleotides align to TRBD2. The CDR3 extends over 16 amino acids. CDR1 and CDR2 (germline): SGHTA, FQGTGA. Trimming took 4 bases from V and 4 from J; bases not matched to a gene: 6. The DNA for the CDR3 is TGTGCCAGCAGCTCCCCCGGGACTAGCGGTTACAATGAGCAGTTCTTC. Its protein is CASSSPGTSGYNEQFF.

This chain links TRBV5-1 with TRBJ2-7, with a possible D match to TRBD1 (5 bases). Germline CDR1 reads SGHRS; CDR2 reads YFSETQ. The germline V and J ends were trimmed by 1 base and 7 bases, with 9 bases remaining between them. The CDR3 contains 12 residues. CDR3 sequence reads: CASSLPDSEQYF. DNA for the CDR3: TGCGCCAGCAGCTTGCCAGACAGTGAGCAGTACTTC.

The sample holds one count of this clone. The chain carries TRBV4-3 and TRBJ2-1, with 8 bases matching TRBD2. Germline V gives CDR1 LGHNA, CDR2 YSLEER. The CDR3 totals 16 residues. J lost 6 bases, V lost 4 bases, and 11 bases had no gene match. This CDR3 is CASSRIGGAVFNEQFF. CDR3 bases: TGCGCCAGCAGCCGGATCGGGGGGGCGGTGTTCAATGAGCAGTTCTTC.

This clone was counted between two and nine times. The rearrangement links TRBV15 to TRBJ1-5; 8 positions match TRBD1. The ends lost 0 bases at V and 9 bases at J; junction bases unmatched: 19. The length of the CDR3 is 19 residues. CDR1 is LNHNV, CDR2 YYDKDF, per germline (reference sequence). CDR3 sequence reads: CATSREMGTSGTGVGPQHF. CDR3 DNA sequence: TGTGCCACCAGCAGAGAAATGGGGACCTCTGGGACAGGAGTAGGGCCCCAGCATTTT.

J is TRBJ2-1 and V is TRBV28, with D possibly TRBD1 on 5 matching bases. Trimming removed 3 bases at V and 5 bases at J, with 14 bases between. Per germline, CDR1 MDHEN and CDR2 SYDVKM. The CDR3 spans 15 residues. CDR3 in DNA: TGTGCCAGCAGTTTCCCAGGGCAGGTGGACAATGAGCAGTTCTTC. It translates to CASSFPGQVDNEQFF.

The chain is built from TRBV5-6 and TRBJ2-5; 7 nucleotides match TRBD2. The germline V gene encodes CDR1 SGHDT and CDR2 YYEEEE. V shed 4 bases, J shed 7 bases, and the junction held 13 bases outside the gene matches. The CDR3 has 15 residues. The CDR3 loop is CASSIRDYIIGTQYF. The CDR3 nucleotides are TGTGCCAGCAGCATCCGGGACTACATTATAGGGACCCAGTACTTC.

The chain combines TRBV7-6 with TRBJ1-1; unclear D gene. The CDR3 covers 15 residues. CDR1 and CDR2 from the germline V gene are SGHVS and FNYEAQ. V lost 1 base, J lost 0 bases, and 9 bases lay in between. The CDR3 sequence: CASSLGQNMNTEAFF. The CDR3 DNA reads as TGTGCCAGCAGCTTAGGGCAGAACATGAACACTGAAGCTTTCTTT.

The J gene is TRBJ2-5, the V gene TRBV7-9; no definite D call. CDR3 length: 12 amino acids. Per the germline V gene, CDR1 is SEHNR and CDR2 is FQNEAQ (reference sequence). V lost 3 bases and J 5 bases, leaving 7 bases between the germline ends. The CDR3 coding sequence is TGTGCCAGCAGCTTTTTATCGGAGACCCAGTACTTC. Protein product: CASSFLSETQYF. Variable domain in full (rest from reference TRBV7-9 and TRBJ2-5): DTGVSQNPRHKITKRGQNVTFRCDPISEHNRLYWYRQTLGQGPEFLTYFQNEAQLEKSRLLSDRFSAERPKGSFSTLEIQRTEQGDSAMYLCASSFLSETQYFGPGTRLLVL.

This clone was recorded only once. The rearrangement joins TRBV27 to TRBJ1-2; 10 bases fit TRBD1. Germline-derived CDR1 and CDR2 are MNHEY and SMNVEV (reference sequence). The CDR3 length is 16 residues. V shed 6 bases and J 4 bases; nucleotides not matched to a gene: 11. The CDR3 DNA is TGTGCCAGCAGCCTGGTGGGAGGGACAGGGGTCTATGGCTACACCTTC. It codes for CASSLVGGTGVYGYTF.

The gene calls are TRBV7-9 and TRBJ2-6; D is perhaps TRBD2 (6 bases). The germline V and J ends were trimmed by 5 bases and 3 bases, with 14 bases remaining between them. Looked up from germline, CDR1 is SEHNR and CDR2 is FQNEAQ (reference sequence). The CDR3 has 16 amino acids. CDR3 coding DNA: TGTGCCAGCAGCCCCCTTAGCGGACTTGGGGCCAACGTCCTGACTTTC. Amino acid sequence: CASSPLSGLGANVLTF.

The V call is TRBV12-5, the J call TRBJ2-2; 9 bases agree with TRBD1. The germline V gene encodes CDR1 LGHNT and CDR2 FRNRAP. The J segment lost 0 bases and the V segment lost 3 bases, leaving 17 bases of the junction unmatched. CDR3 size: 21 residues. CDR3 DNA sequence: TGTGCTAGTGGTTTTAAATCGGTTCTCTGGGACAGGGAGACGAACACCGGGGAGCTGTTTTTT. It yields the protein CASGFKSVLWDRETNTGELFF. Drawing the rest from reference TRBV12-5 and TRBJ2-2, the complete variable domain is DARVTQTPRHKVTEMGQEVTMRCQPILGHNTVFWYRQTMMQGLELLAYFRNRAPLDDSGMPKDRFSAEMPDATLATLKIQPSEPRDSAVYFCASGFKSVLWDRETNTGELFFGEGSRLTVL.

The rearrangement links TRBV7-9 to TRBJ2-3; TRBD1 agrees at 7 bases. V lost 1 base and J lost 3; bases outside the gene matches: 10. The CDR3 extends over 17 amino acids. Germline V gene lookup returns CDR1 SEHNR and CDR2 FQNEAQ (reference sequence). The CDR3 loop is CASSLGPTGSITDTQYF. CDR3 DNA sequence: TGTGCCAGCAGCTTAGGTCCGACAGGGAGTATAACAGATACGCAGTATTTT.

The chain uses TRBV19 and TRBJ1-1; 8 positions agree with TRBD1. V trimming: 4 bases; J trimming: 3 bases; junction bases outside the gene matches: 1. From germline, CDR1 is LNHDA and CDR2 SQIVND (reference sequence). CDR3 size: 13 residues. The CDR3 sequence is CASSKQGDTEAFF. CDR3 nucleotide sequence: TGTGCCAGTAGTAAACAGGGGGACACTGAAGCTTTCTTT. The variable domain in full, completed from reference TRBV19 and TRBJ1-1, reads DGGITQSPKYLFRKEGQNVTLSCEQNLNHDAMYWYRQDPGQGLRLIYYSQIVNDFQKGDIAEGYSVSREKKESFPLTVTSAQKNPTAFYLCASSKQGDTEAFFGQGTRLTVV.

V gene TRBV7-9 combines with J gene TRBJ1-2; TRBD1 aligns across 11 bases. V was clipped by 6 bases and J by 8 bases; unmatched bases: 11. Germline V gene data show CDR1 as SEHNR and CDR2 as FQNEAQ (reference sequence). The CDR3 consists of 15 residues. CDR3: CASSLTGQGAGGYTF. CDR3 in DNA: TGTGCCAGCAGTCTTACCGGACAGGGGGCGGGCGGCTACACCTTC.

This rearrangement joins TRBV27 to TRBJ2-7, with D hard to call. The CDR3 contains 17 residues. Germline V lookup: CDR1 MNHEY, CDR2 SMNVEV (reference sequence). Trimming shortened V by 0 bases and J by 2 bases, and 17 bases separated the two germline ends. The CDR3 sequence: CASSLSEAAFRPYEQYF. CDR3 DNA: TGTGCCAGCAGTTTATCTGAGGCGGCGTTTAGGCCCTACGAGCAGTACTTC.